The 23 T cell receptor beta chains given below trace back to one sample, sequenced in a study of radiation and T cells in renal cell carcinoma. TCRdb keeps only in-frame clones here, not all; method: immunoSEQ multiplex PCR. The sample yields some 16,000 clones, roughly 60% seen once. Treatment specified: treatment-naive control, cytoreductive nephrectomy. The input for sequencing was tumor tissue, taken from a patient whose treatment was nephrectomy without radiotherapy. The origin of the receptors is a middle-aged man with renal cell carcinoma.

This chain uses TRBV19 with TRBJ2-7; 7 bases line up with TRBD1. J lost 3 bases, V lost 7 bases, and 12 bases had no gene match. Per germline, CDR1 LNHDA and CDR2 SQIVND (reference sequence). CDR3 length: 15 residues. The DNA of the CDR3 is TGTGCCAGTATCCCGGGACAGTTTACCTTCTACGAGCAGTACTTC. It is translated as CASIPGQFTFYEQYF. Based on the CDR3 plus reference TRBV19 and TRBJ2-7, the full variable domain is DGGITQSPKYLFRKEGQNVTLSCEQNLNHDAMYWYRQDPGQGLRLIYYSQIVNDFQKGDIAEGYSVSREKKESFPLTVTSAQKNPTAFYLCASIPGQFTFYEQYFGPGTRLTVT.

The chain carries TRBV6-6 and TRBJ2-1; 7 nucleotides agree with TRBD1. Germline V gene data show CDR1 as MNHNY and CDR2 as SVGAGI (reference sequence). V lost 6 bases to trimming and J lost 4 bases; unmatched junction nucleotides: 3. The length of the CDR3 is 13 residues. Written as DNA, the CDR3 is TGTGCCAGCAGCCGGACAGGATACAATGAGCAGTTCTTC. Protein: CASSRTGYNEQFF.

The chain couples TRBV20-1 to TRBJ2-1; D may be TRBD2 (5 bases). CDR1 and CDR2 (germline): DFQATT, SNEGSKA (reference sequence). Trimming cost V 4 bases and J 12 bases, with 13 bases left between them. This CDR3 comprises 11 residues. CDR3 bases: TGCAGTGCTATCATCCCGGGGATGCAGTTCTTC. It is translated as CSAIIPGMQFF.

The V call is TRBV4-1, the J call TRBJ1-2, with TRBD1 as a possible D gene (5 bases). The CDR3 runs to 11 residues. The germline V gene has CDR1 MGHRA and CDR2 YSYEKL. Trimming removed 4 bases from V and 7 bases from J, with 7 bases in between. The CDR3 coding sequence is TGCGCCAGCAGCCCAGGGTCTGGCTACACCTTC. Protein product: CASSPGSGYTF.

The chain combines TRBV6-5 with TRBJ1-3; D uncertain. Germline lookup yields CDR1 MNHEY and CDR2 SVGAGI. The CDR3 covers 14 residues. V was trimmed by 5 bases and J by 0 bases, leaving 8 bases between them. The CDR3 here is CASSNLGSGNTIYF. CDR3 sequence (DNA): TGTGCCAGCAGTAACTTGGGCTCTGGAAACACCATATATTTT.

This clone was detected once. The chain joins TRBV6-1 to TRBJ2-5; D unresolved. CDR3 length equals 13 residues. V was trimmed by 2 bases and J by 5 bases, leaving 9 bases between them. Germline V gene sequence: CDR1 MNHNS, CDR2 SASEGT. CDR3 coding DNA: TGTGCCAGCAGTGAATTGGGCAGGGAGACCCAGTACTTC. This gives the protein CASSELGRETQYF.

The V call is TRBV19, the J call TRBJ2-2; 9 bases line up with TRBD1. Trimming removed 6 bases from V and 5 bases from J; junction bases left unmatched: 10. The CDR3 runs to 16 residues. Per the germline V gene, CDR1 is LNHDA and CDR2 is SQIVND (reference sequence). For the CDR3, the DNA is TGTGCCAGTAGGGATAGGGGGACAGGGCGGACCGGGGAGCTGTTTTTT. Its translation: CASRDRGTGRTGELFF.

This clone was seen a few times. The chain links TRBV5-1 to TRBJ1-1; no firm D call. The V end was cut by 0 bases, the J end by 7 bases, with 7 bases between. The CDR3 loop spans 12 amino acids. Germline V gene lookup returns CDR1 SGHRS and CDR2 YFSETQ. This chain's CDR3 is CASSLDGNEAFF. Here the CDR3 DNA reads TGCGCCAGCAGCTTGGACGGGAATGAAGCTTTCTTT.

This clone was counted only a few times. The chain couples TRBV7-3 to TRBJ2-3; maybe TRBD2 (6 bases). Trimming removed 5 bases at V and 4 bases at J, with 16 bases between. CDR3 size: 15 residues. Per germline, CDR1 SGHTA and CDR2 FQGTGA. CDR3 protein: CASSLSRGGADTQYF. The CDR3 DNA reads TGTGCCAGCAGCCTAAGCCGAGGCGGGGCAGATACGCAGTATTTT.

V gene TRBV15 combines with J gene TRBJ2-3, with unresolved D. V lost 1 base to trimming and J lost 2 bases, with 10 bases between them. The CDR3 spans 15 residues. CDR1 and CDR2 from the germline V gene are LNHNV and YYDKDF (reference sequence). The CDR3 nucleotides are TGTGCCACCAGCAGAGCCAAAAGGAACACAGATACGCAGTATTTT. Its translation: CATSRAKRNTDTQYF.

V usage is TRBV2 and J usage is TRBJ2-7; D is perhaps TRBD1 (6 bases). The CDR3 sequence is 13 residues long. Deletions cut 8 bases from V and 7 bases from J, with 18 bases between. CDR1 is SNHLY and CDR2 is FYNNEI in the germline V gene. CDR3 in amino acids: CASYDPRRGEQYF. The CDR3 DNA reads as TGTGCCAGCTATGACCCACGAAGGGGGGAGCAGTACTTC.

This clone has ten or more counts. J is TRBJ2-2 and V is TRBV9, with a weak D call TRBD2 (5 bases). The germline V and J ends were trimmed by 5 bases and 6 bases, with 17 bases remaining between them. CDR3 length: 15 residues. Germline assignment: CDR1 SGDLS and CDR2 YYNGEE. CDR3: CASSREGSAPGELFF. For the CDR3, the DNA is TGTGCCAGCAGTCGTGAGGGATCAGCGCCCGGGGAGCTGTTTTTT.

The chain has TRBV5-1 and TRBJ1-2; possible D gene TRBD1, 5 bases. CDR1 and CDR2 from the germline V gene are SGHRS and YFSETQ. V was shortened by 6 bases and J by 2 bases, with 14 bases between the two germline ends. CDR3 size: 14 residues. CDR3 DNA sequence: TGCGCCAGCACCGAGGGAGGGGCCAACTATGGCTACACCTTC. This sequence encodes CASTEGGANYGYTF.

This sequence joins TRBV10-3 and TRBJ1-1; D is possibly TRBD1 (5 bases). V dropped 6 bases and J dropped 0 bases, with 8 bases sitting between them. This CDR3 contains 13 residues. Germline V gives CDR1 ENHRY, CDR2 SYGVKD. The CDR3 nucleotides read TGTGCCATCAGAGTGGGGGTGAACACTGAAGCTTTCTTT. This codes for CAIRVGVNTEAFF.

This chain uses TRBV13 with TRBJ1-1; D might be TRBD1 (5 bases). With 4 bases removed from V and 4 bases from J, the gap between germline ends came to 16 bases. The CDR3 is 15 residues long. Germline V lookup: CDR1 PRHDT, CDR2 FYEKMQ (reference sequence). CDR3 DNA: TGTGCCAGCAGCTCCCGAGATGGGGGGGGCACTGAAGCTTTCTTT. The encoded protein is CASSSRDGGGTEAFF.

This clone was picked up a small number of times. The rearrangement joins TRBV7-3 to TRBJ2-3; D is unclear. CDR1 SGHTA and CDR2 FQGTGA come from the germline V gene. Trimming took 6 bases from V and 1 from J, leaving 11 bases between them. This CDR3 has 14 amino acids. The DNA for the CDR3 is TGTGCCAGCAGTCGGAGCCTTGGCACAGATACGCAGTATTTT. Residues: CASSRSLGTDTQYF.

The rearrangement joins TRBV6-1 to TRBJ2-1, with a tentative D call TRBD2 (5 bases). This CDR3 contains 16 residues. Looked up from germline, CDR1 is MNHNS and CDR2 is SASEGT. V lost 6 bases to trimming and J lost 8 bases, with 23 bases between them. For the CDR3, the DNA is TGTGCCAGCAGGGAAACCTTGACTACCCTTGGGGATGAGCAGTTCTTC. It encodes CASRETLTTLGDEQFF.

The chain employs TRBV5-1 and TRBJ2-5; D not resolved. The V gene's germline CDR1 is SGHRS and CDR2 YFSETQ. Trimming removed 5 bases at V and 4 bases at J, with 12 bases between. The CDR3 sequence is 13 residues long. In nucleotides, the CDR3 is TGCGCCAGCAGTCAAGACGTCGCAGAGACCCAGTACTTC. This sequence encodes CASSQDVAETQYF.

There are a few counts of this clone. The chain links TRBV5-5 to TRBJ1-5; TRBD1 matches 10 bases. This CDR3 contains 14 residues. Looked up from germline, CDR1 is SGHKS and CDR2 is YYEKEE (reference sequence). J gave up 5 bases and V 4 bases, and 3 bases lay outside the gene matches. The DNA for the CDR3 is TGTGCCAGCAGCGTGGACAGGGGGTATCAGCCCCAGCATTTT. Protein: CASSVDRGYQPQHF.

The genes are TRBV5-6 and TRBJ1-1; a possible D gene is TRBD1 (6 bases). This CDR3 has 14 residues. Between the trimmed V and J ends, which lost 1 base and 3 bases, there was a span of 10 bases. Per the germline V gene, CDR1 is SGHDT and CDR2 is YYEEEE. The CDR3 reads CASSLSRGHTEAFF. The CDR3 DNA is TGTGCCAGCAGCTTGTCCAGGGGACACACTGAAGCTTTCTTT.

The V call is TRBV9, the J call TRBJ2-3; 7 nucleotides agree with TRBD2. V was pared by 0 bases and J by 2 bases, with 9 bases of the junction left unmatched. CDR1 and CDR2 from the germline V gene are SGDLS and YYNGEE. The CDR3 runs 17 residues. CDR3 loop: CASSVVMGLPPTDTQYF. DNA of the CDR3: TGTGCCAGCAGCGTAGTCATGGGACTACCCCCCACAGATACGCAGTATTTT. Full variable domain (rest looked up from reference TRBV9 and TRBJ2-3): DSGVTQTPKHLITATGQRVTLRCSPRSGDLSVYWYQQSLDQGLQFLIQYYNGEERAKGNILERFSAQQFPDLHSELNLSSLELGDSALYFCASSVVMGLPPTDTQYFGPGTRLTVL.

This clone was recorded a few times. The chain combines TRBV7-3 with TRBJ2-7; D is unclear. Trimming removed 0 bases at V and 5 bases at J, with 8 bases between. Germline lookup yields CDR1 SGHTA and CDR2 FQGTGA. The CDR3 is 13 residues long. The CDR3 coding sequence is TGTGCCAGCAGCTTAACGTTTGAACACGAGCAGTACTTC. Amino acid sequence: CASSLTFEHEQYF.

This sequence joins TRBV7-9 and TRBJ1-1, with 7 nucleotides matching TRBD1. Germline-derived CDR1 and CDR2 are SEHNR and FQNEAQ (reference sequence). This CDR3 has 16 residues. The V and J ends lost 4 bases and 2 bases, in that order; junction bases with no gene match: 10. The chain's CDR3 is CASSSRDSISNTEAFF. For the CDR3, the DNA is TGTGCCAGCAGCTCCCGGGACAGTATATCCAACACTGAAGCTTTCTTT.